This T cell receptor beta chain was recovered during a study of T-cell reconstitution after alpha-beta-depleted transplantation in children. General study findings and limits: In patients about two months after transplant, alpha-beta T cells reportedly arose from several hundred expanded graft clones.

This clonotype was seen once. Its matching antigen is unknown. The TCRbeta library was prepared with unique molecular identifiers. TCRdb recomputed calls from the PCR reads with MiXCR, one row per CDR3 protein. The sample includes roughly 350,000 distinct CDR3 sequences, 15% to 20% of them seen just once. This CDR3 spans 15 amino acids. Per germline, CDR1 MGHRA and CDR2 YSYEKL. V lost 3 bases to trimming and J lost 2 bases; unmatched junction nucleotides: 2. This chain joins TRBV4-1 and TRBJ2-5, with 11 bases fitting TRBD2. The sequence came from a male patient under 10 years old who had a stem cell transplant for acute lymphoblastic leukemia, so the T cells may come from the graft donor. The sample consisted of PBMCs, mostly from graft donor cells, taken 360 days after TCRalphabeta/CD19-depleted stem cell transplant. The CDR3, as DNA: TGCGCCAGCAGCCAGGGACTAGCGGTTCAAGAGACCCAGTACTTC. This gives the protein CASSQGLAVQETQYF.